These T cell receptor beta chains were read from a single sample in a study of CD8 T cells in Susac syndrome. A single record per CDR3 protein comes from TCRdb applying MiXCR to the immunoSEQ multiplex PCR reads. The sample records about 280,000 distinct CDR3 sequences, about 88% being singletons. The sequenced sample consisted of CD8+ T cells from PBMCs. These TCRs come from a human donor with multiple sclerosis. Each CDR3 is given with its conserved first and last residue. Fields, in order: CDR3 length, D gene, J gene, V gene, clone size, CDR3 protein, CDR3 DNA. The D gene is left open where the match is weak. Size is stated for part of the rows, as once, few or many counts, or as a class when the clone is expanded.

13,NA,TRBJ2-1,TRBV5-8,NA,CASDGTEDNEQFF,TGTGCCAGCGACGGGACTGAAGACAATGAGCAGTTCTTC
19,NA,TRBJ2-5,TRBV28,NA,CASSPLTGRTTTPEETQYF,TGTGCCAGCAGTCCACTGACAGGACGAACCACTACTCCCGAAGAGACCCAGTACTTC
13,NA,TRBJ2-1,TRBV30,NA,CAWDQQGSNEQFF,TGTGCCTGGGACCAACAGGGTTCAAATGAGCAGTTCTTC
13,NA,TRBJ1-2,TRBV9,NA,CASSEDPSYGYTF,TGTGCCAGCAGTGAAGACCCAAGCTATGGCTACACCTTC
15,TRBD2,TRBJ2-3,TRBV7-6,NA,CASSFLAVLGDTQYF,TGTGCCAGCAGCTTCCTAGCGGTACTCGGGGATACGCAGTATTTT
18,TRBD1,TRBJ2-4,TRBV2,NA,CASSPGTGSSLTKNIQYF,TGTGCCAGCAGCCCCGGGACAGGGTCATCCCTCACCAAAAACATTCAGTACTTC
16,NA,TRBJ2-1,TRBV13,NA,CASSLERRRTGNEQFF,TGTGCCAGCAGCTTAGAGCGCCGAAGAACGGGGAATGAGCAGTTCTTC
16,NA,TRBJ2-2,TRBV28,NA,CASRPLLEAGTGELFF,TGTGCCAGCAGACCCCTACTAGAGGCGGGCACCGGGGAGCTGTTTTTT
13,NA,TRBJ1-1,TRBV4-1,NA,CASSQGRSTEAFF,TGCGCCAGCAGCCAGGGGAGGAGCACTGAAGCTTTCTTT
15,NA,TRBJ1-2,TRBV4-1,NA,CASSQRGEQHYGYTF,TGCGCCAGCAGCCAAAGGGGGGAACAGCACTATGGCTACACCTTC
15,TRBD1,TRBJ2-7,TRBV5-6,NA,CASSPLTGGPYEQYF,TGTGCCAGCAGCCCTCTGACAGGGGGCCCCTACGAGCAGTACTTC
13,NA,TRBJ2-3,TRBV27,NA,CASMGTSRDTQYF,TGTGCCAGCATGGGAACTAGTCGTGATACGCAGTATTTT
15,TRBD2,TRBJ2-3,TRBV28,once,CASIAASGYTDTQYF,TGTGCCAGCATTGCGGCTAGCGGCTACACAGATACGCAGTATTTT
14,NA,TRBJ2-7,TRBV27,NA,CASSFSGSDYEQYF,TGTGCCAGCAGTTTTTCCGGGTCCGACTACGAGCAGTACTTC
16,TRBD1,TRBJ2-2,TRBV4-1,NA,CASSQGQGRGRGELFF,TGCGCCAGCAGCCAGGGACAGGGGCGCGGACGCGGGGAGCTGTTTTTT
19,TRBD2,TRBJ2-2,TRBV9,NA,CASSVHPGLAGANTGELFF,TGTGCCAGCAGCGTTCACCCGGGACTAGCGGGAGCAAACACCGGGGAGCTGTTTTTT
17,NA,TRBJ2-1,TRBV10-3,once,CAISESLTGRSYNEQFF,TGTGCCATCAGTGAGTCGTTGACGGGCCGCTCCTACAATGAGCAGTTCTTC
15,TRBD1,TRBJ2-7,TRBV9,few,CASSVGTGSSYEQYF,TGTGCCAGCAGCGTAGGGACAGGGTCCTCCTACGAGCAGTACTTC
15,NA,TRBJ2-1,TRBV7-9,NA,CASSFPSLSYNEQFF,TGTGCCAGCAGCTTCCCCAGTCTCTCCTACAATGAGCAGTTCTTC
11,NA,TRBJ2-7,TRBV27,NA,CASGWSYEQYF,TGTGCCAGTGGCTGGTCCTACGAGCAGTACTTC
13,NA,TRBJ1-1,TRBV4-1,NA,CASSPEWNTEAFF,TGCGCCAGCAGCCCCGAGTGGAACACTGAAGCTTTCTTT
16,TRBD1,TRBJ2-3,TRBV6-5,few,CASSYSTGEWTDTQYF,TGTGCCAGCAGTTACTCGACAGGGGAGTGGACAGATACGCAGTATTTT
12,NA,TRBJ2-2,TRBV5-4,few,CASSSGVGELFF,TGTGCCAGCAGCTCAGGAGTCGGGGAGCTGTTTTTT
19,NA,TRBJ2-2,TRBV5-1,NA,CASKGPETGRAYNTGELFF,TGCGCCAGCAAGGGACCCGAAACAGGCCGCGCTTATAACACCGGGGAGCTGTTTTTT
15,TRBD1,TRBJ1-1,TRBV12-3/TRBV12-4,once,CASSRNRGRDTEAFF,TGTGCCAGCAGTAGAAACAGGGGCCGGGACACTGAAGCTTTCTTT
13,NA,TRBJ1-2,TRBV10-2,NA,CASSRDRTTGYTF,TGCGCCAGCAGTAGGGACCGAACGACTGGCTACACCTTC
15,NA,TRBJ2-1,TRBV28,once,CARGQGGRSYNEQFF,TGTGCCCGGGGGCAAGGCGGCAGATCCTACAATGAGCAGTTCTTC
16,TRBD1,TRBJ1-5,TRBV24-1,NA,CATSESAGQGSQPQHF,TGTGCCACCAGTGAGTCTGCGGGACAGGGCAGTCAGCCCCAGCATTTT